Each of the 32 T cell receptor beta chains below was sequenced from the same sample in a study of lung T cells in sarcoidosis with Löfgren's syndrome. TCRdb redid the calling of the reads with MiXCR, one entry per CDR3 protein. The sample comprises 55,000 to 80,000 distinct CDR3 sequences, 21% of which are singletons, and around 2.3% rests with the top ten. Sequences were obtained from CD4+ T cells from PBMCs. All receptors derive from a human donor with sarcoidosis (Löfgren's syndrome or another form), or a control subject (not recorded which).

This clonotype was seen only a few times. The gene calls are TRBV4-3 and TRBJ1-6; no definite D call. Trimming took 1 base from V and 9 from J, leaving 10 bases between them. Germline assignment: CDR1 LGHNA and CDR2 YSLEER. The CDR3 is made up of 14 amino acids. The CDR3, as DNA: TGCGCCAGCAGCCAAGTACTCTGGGGTTCACCCCTCCACTTT. This codes for CASSQVLWGSPLHF.

There are many counts of this clonotype. The chain recombines TRBV28 with TRBJ1-2; 7 bases agree with TRBD1. V shed 2 bases, J shed 2 bases, and the junction held 11 bases outside the gene matches. This CDR3 has 17 residues. Germline CDR1 MDHEN, CDR2 SYDVKM. This chain's CDR3 is CASSLTAGGAGNYGYTF. In nucleotides, the CDR3 is TGTGCCAGCAGTTTAACGGCAGGGGGGGCAGGAAACTATGGCTACACCTTC.

The chain links TRBV2 to TRBJ1-5; no clear D gene. This CDR3 comprises 13 residues. Germline values: CDR1 SNHLY, CDR2 FYNNEI. The V and J ends lost 0 bases and 7 bases respectively, with 7 bases between them. The CDR3 DNA reads TGTGCCAGCAGTGAAGCGCTGACCCAGCCCCAGCATTTT. Translation: CASSEALTQPQHF.

The chain carries TRBV5-1 and TRBJ1-1, with D perhaps matching TRBD1 (5 bases). Germline assignment: CDR1 SGHRS and CDR2 YFSETQ. V was shortened by 0 bases and J by 3 bases, with 15 bases between the two germline ends. The CDR3 contains 16 residues. DNA for the CDR3: TGCGCCAGCAGCTTGGGCGCAGGGTTCGGGGACACTGAAGCTTTCTTT. Protein product: CASSLGAGFGDTEAFF.

The chain employs TRBV12-3 or TRBV12-4 and TRBJ2-5, with TRBD2 as a possible D gene (6 bases). The CDR3 length is 11 residues. Trimming stripped 6 bases from V and 9 bases from J, with 11 bases between. CDR3 protein: CASSIGGAQYF. In DNA form, the CDR3 reads TGTGCCAGCAGCATCGGAGGGGCCCAGTACTTC.

This clonotype was seen ten or more times. The chain recombines TRBV6-6 with TRBJ1-6; D not certain. Germline assignment: CDR1 MNHNY and CDR2 SVGAGI (reference sequence). The ends were cut back, 2 bases at V and 0 bases at J, with 11 bases in the middle. The CDR3 contains 17 residues. CDR3 bases: TGTGCCAGCAGTTACAACGCCAGAAGCTCCTATAATTCACCCCTCCACTTT. It encodes CASSYNARSSYNSPLHF.

Of note for this clonotype: The junction shows a germline mismatch at one end, possibly a read error. The rearrangement joins TRBV12-3 or TRBV12-4 to TRBJ1-2; D not resolved. CDR3 size: 13 residues. CDR3 nucleotide sequence: TGTGCCGGCAGTTTAAACCGACACTATGGCTACACCTTC. Protein product: CAGSLNRHYGYTF.

By share of the sample, this clonotype is medium-sized. The chain couples TRBV7-2 to TRBJ2-1, with D possibly TRBD2 on 6 matching bases. V was shortened by 0 bases and J by 4 bases, with 10 bases between the two germline ends. The CDR3 has 15 amino acids. Germline CDR1 is SGHTA and CDR2 is FQGNSA. This CDR3 is CASSLAPSEYNEQFF. The CDR3 region has the DNA TGTGCCAGCAGCTTAGCACCTAGCGAGTACAATGAGCAGTTCTTC.

This clonotype qualifies as medium-sized. The chain joins TRBV6-1 to TRBJ2-7; D may correspond to TRBD1 or TRBD2 (5 bases each). This CDR3 has 14 amino acids. V lost 7 bases and J 6 bases, leaving 19 bases between the germline ends. Germline V gene data show CDR1 as MNHNS and CDR2 as SASEGT. Here the CDR3 DNA reads TGTGCCAGCAAAACCGGGACGGAACGTGGCGAGCAGTACTTC. Its translation is CASKTGTERGEQYF.

This clonotype came up a few times. As DNA, the CDR3 is TGCAGTGCTGTTTCGGGAGCGGGAGGGTTGTCCACCGGGGAGCTGTTTTTT. Protein sequence: CSAVSGAGGLSTGELFF. The J gene is TRBJ2-2, the V gene TRBV20-1, with 10 bases fitting TRBD2. The J segment lost 4 bases and the V segment lost 5 bases, leaving 13 bases of the junction unmatched. CDR3 length: 17 residues. The germline V gene encodes CDR1 DFQATT and CDR2 SNEGSKA (reference sequence).

V and J are TRBV5-1 and TRBJ2-5; D possibly corresponds to TRBD1 (5 bases). The germline CDR1 and CDR2 sequences are SGHRS and YFSETQ. The CDR3 is 12 amino acids. Trimming shortened V by 2 bases and J by 4 bases, and 6 bases separated the two germline ends. The CDR3 here is CASSFDRETQYF. The CDR3 coding sequence is TGCGCCAGCAGCTTCGACAGAGAGACCCAGTACTTC.

On this clonotype: The conserved phenylalanine or tryptophan is not found at the CDR3 terminus, so this likely reflects a read error. V usage is TRBV24-1 and J usage is TRBJ2-1; TRBD1 matches at 10 bases. Germline V gene sequence: CDR1 KGHDR, CDR2 SFDVKD. This CDR3 region has 16 residues. V was clipped by 5 bases and J by 9 bases; unmatched bases: 12. Written as DNA, the CDR3 is TGTGCCACCAGTGCCACCGGGACAGGGGTGGGTCTTGAGCAGTTCTCC. It specifies CATSATGTGVGLEQFS.

Notes on this clonotype: This clone may be a read error of a much larger clone one base away. V usage is TRBV20-1 and J usage is TRBJ1-5; possibly TRBD1 for D (5 bases). CDR1 is DFQATT and CDR2 is SNEGSKA in the germline V gene (reference sequence). CDR3 length equals 16 residues. The V gene lost 3 bases and the J gene lost 0 bases, with 15 bases spanning the gap. The CDR3 DNA sequence: TGCAGTGCTAGGCCCCAGGGCCTCTATAGCAATCAGCCCCAGCATTTT. It yields the protein CSARPQGLYSNQPQHF.

This clonotype was seen repeatedly, ten times or more. The chain couples TRBV25-1 to TRBJ2-5; 7 bases map to TRBD2. There are 14 residues in the CDR3. The germline gives CDR1 MGHDK, CDR2 SYGVNS. V trimming: 5 bases; J trimming: 5 bases; junction bases outside the gene matches: 8. CDR3 in DNA: TGTGCCAGCAGTCGGAGCGGGATACTGGAGACCCAGTACTTC. It specifies CASSRSGILETQYF.

This clonotype occurred many times. The V call is TRBV7-9, the J call TRBJ2-1; D gene unclear. The CDR3 extends over 15 amino acids. The germline V gene has CDR1 SEHNR and CDR2 FQNEAQ (reference sequence). V was pared by 3 bases and J by 0 bases, with 9 bases between. The CDR3 coding sequence is TGTGCCAGCAGCTTGGTTAGAAGCTCCTACAATGAGCAGTTCTTC. The encoded protein is CASSLVRSSYNEQFF.

This clonotype was observed at least ten times. This rearrangement joins TRBV27 to TRBJ1-1; 12 nucleotides line up with TRBD1. The CDR3 covers 15 residues. Looked up from germline, CDR1 is MNHEY and CDR2 is SMNVEV (reference sequence). J gave up 11 bases and V 1 base, and 8 bases lay outside the gene matches. The DNA for the CDR3 is TGTGCCAGCAGTTTATTAGGGACAGGGGGCACTACGGCTTTCTTT. This codes for CASSLLGTGGTTAFF.

This clonotype was picked up many times. DNA for the CDR3: TGTGCCAGCACCGGACAGGGGAAAGAGACCCAGTACTTC. This translates into CASTGQGKETQYF. The chain couples TRBV6-1 to TRBJ2-5, with TRBD1 matching 9 bases. V shed 7 bases, J shed 3 bases, and the junction held 3 bases outside the gene matches. This CDR3 region has 13 residues. Germline CDR1 and CDR2: MNHNS and SASEGT.

This clonotype was detected a few times. The chain combines TRBV5-4 with TRBJ2-1, with 8 bases aligning to TRBD1. The CDR3 is 15 amino acids. The V and J ends lost 0 bases and 6 bases, in that order; junction bases with no gene match: 5. CDR1 SGHNT and CDR2 YYREEE come from the germline V gene (reference sequence). The CDR3 loop reads CASSLALGQANEQFF. The CDR3 DNA reads TGTGCCAGCAGCTTGGCCCTGGGACAGGCCAATGAGCAGTTCTTC.

This chain joins TRBV29-1 and TRBJ2-6; D is uncertain. The V end lost 3 bases, the J end lost 0 bases, and 6 bases lay between the germline ends. Germline CDR1 is SQVTM and CDR2 is ANQGSEA. The CDR3 is 14 residues long. CDR3 in amino acids: CSVESVSGANVLTF. The CDR3 nucleotides read TGCAGCGTTGAGTCAGTCTCTGGGGCCAACGTCCTGACTTTC. Drawing the rest from reference TRBV29-1 and TRBJ2-6, the complete variable domain is SAVISQKPSRDICQRGTSLTIQCQVDSQVTMMFWYRQQPGQSLTLIATANQGSEATYESGFVIDKFPISRPNLTFSTLTVSNMSPEDSSIYLCSVESVSGANVLTFGAGSRLTVL.

Many counts were recorded for this clonotype. The chain recombines TRBV20-1 with TRBJ1-4; D is possibly TRBD1 (5 bases). V lost 4 bases to trimming and J lost 5 bases, with 8 bases between them. The V gene's germline CDR1 is DFQATT and CDR2 SNEGSKA (reference sequence). The CDR3 totals 12 residues. The CDR3 DNA reads TGCAGTGCTACTCGGGACAATGAAAAACTGTTTTTT. Amino acid sequence: CSATRDNEKLFF.

This clonotype was observed a few times. The chain uses TRBV19 and TRBJ2-5; no firm D call. CDR1 and CDR2 from the germline V gene are LNHDA and SQIVND (reference sequence). The CDR3 consists of 13 residues. The V end lost 5 bases, the J end lost 8 bases, and 15 bases lay between the germline ends. The DNA of the CDR3 is TGTGCCAGTAGTCCCATAGACCTCCCAACCCAGTACTTC. This translates into CASSPIDLPTQYF.

This clonotype was detected a few times. This sequence joins TRBV19 and TRBJ1-5; D is unresolved. Germline loops: CDR1 LNHDA, CDR2 SQIVND (reference sequence). V was pared by 3 bases and J by 7 bases, with 13 bases between. The length of the CDR3 is 14 residues. The chain's CDR3 is CASSMGWGWQPQHF. CDR3 sequence (DNA): TGTGCCAGTAGTATGGGGTGGGGTTGGCAGCCCCAGCATTTT.

The table lists this clonotype with a few counts. A clone one base away is much larger, so this may be a read error. The rearrangement joins TRBV6-1 to TRBJ1-5, with a weak D call TRBD1 (6 bases). This CDR3 contains 13 residues. The V gene's germline CDR1 is MNHNS and CDR2 SASEGT. The V end lost 3 bases, the J end lost 5 bases, and 8 bases lay between the germline ends. CDR3 DNA sequence: TGTGCCAGCAGTGAGGCAGGGGATCAGCCCCAGCATTTT. Translation: CASSEAGDQPQHF.

This clonotype was observed a handful of times. This could be a read error, since a much larger clone is one nucleotide away. This chain connects TRBV7-6 to TRBJ2-7; D is tentatively TRBD1 or TRBD2 (5 bases each). CDR3 length equals 16 residues. Between the trimmed V and J ends, which lost 2 bases and 5 bases, there was a span of 19 bases. Germline V CDR1 and CDR2: SGHVS, FNYEAQ. CDR3 loop: CASSLFSGATPHEQYF. DNA for the CDR3: TGTGCCAGCAGCTTATTCTCCGGGGCGACACCCCACGAGCAGTACTTC.

Written as DNA, the CDR3 is TGCAGCGTTGAAAGGGGGACCTACGAGCAGTACTTC. This gives the protein CSVERGTYEQYF. The chain joins TRBV29-1 to TRBJ2-7; TRBD1 is a possible D gene (6 bases). The ends were cut back, 2 bases at V and 2 bases at J, with 7 bases in the middle. Per the germline V gene, CDR1 is SQVTM and CDR2 is ANQGSEA. The CDR3 has 12 residues.

The table lists this clonotype with many counts. V and J are TRBV6-1 and TRBJ2-6; maybe TRBD1 (6 bases). The V gene lost 8 bases and the J gene lost 4 bases, with 15 bases spanning the gap. Per the germline V gene, CDR1 is MNHNS and CDR2 is SASEGT. The CDR3 runs to 15 residues. CDR3 nucleotides: TGTGCCAGCTACCCAACAGGGAAAGGGGCCAACGTCCTGACTTTC. It specifies CASYPTGKGANVLTF.

This clonotype has ten or more counts. The genes are TRBV6-2 or TRBV6-3 and TRBJ1-2, with D hard to call. V gave up 0 bases and J gave up 8 bases, with 10 bases separating them. The CDR3 has 13 residues. Germline CDR1 MNHEY, CDR2 SVGEGT. In nucleotides, the CDR3 is TGTGCCAGCAGTTACTCTGAGGCACGCGGCTACACCTTC. Protein: CASSYSEARGYTF.

This clonotype was seen many times. The V call is TRBV28, the J call TRBJ2-5, with 10 bases lining up with TRBD1. CDR1 is MDHEN and CDR2 is SYDVKM in the germline V gene. This CDR3 contains 16 residues. V dropped 7 bases and J dropped 3; count of bases not matched to a gene: 11. CDR3 nucleotide sequence: TGTGCCAGCAACCCCACCGGGACAGGGGTAAAAGAGACCCAGTACTTC. Protein product: CASNPTGTGVKETQYF.

The sample holds many counts of this clonotype. J is TRBJ1-1 and V is TRBV6-6; D is possibly TRBD1 (6 bases). This CDR3 has 15 amino acids. V gave up 2 bases and J gave up 6 bases, with 16 bases separating them. The germline V gene encodes CDR1 MNHNY and CDR2 SVGAGI (reference sequence). The CDR3 here is CASSYQTGLLAEAFF. CDR3 coding DNA: TGTGCCAGCAGTTACCAGACAGGCCTGTTGGCTGAAGCTTTCTTT.

The rearrangement uses TRBV3-1 and TRBJ1-1, with 7 bases identical to TRBD1. Germline CDR1 reads LGHDT; CDR2 reads YNNKEL (reference sequence). Trimming removed 0 bases from V and 0 bases from J; junction bases left unmatched: 7. The CDR3 totals 17 residues. This CDR3 reads CASSQDPQGEMNTEAFF. The CDR3 bases are TGTGCCAGCAGCCAAGATCCCCAGGGGGAGATGAACACTGAAGCTTTCTTT.

A remark on this clonotype: A read error may explain this, as a much larger clone is one base away. This chain links TRBV6-2 or TRBV6-3 with TRBJ2-2; 10 bases fit TRBD2. The CDR3 totals 18 residues. CDR1 and CDR2 from the germline V gene are MNHEY and SVGEGT. The CDR3 region is CAGSYASTGLALTGELFF. The CDR3 coding sequence is TGTGCCGGCAGTTACGCCTCGACGGGACTAGCGCTCACCGGGGAGCTGTTTTTT.

Details on this clonotype: This could be a read error, since a much larger clone is one nucleotide away. The rearrangement uses TRBV7-2 and TRBJ1-1; D not certain. The germline CDR1 and CDR2 sequences are SGHTA and FQGNSA. The CDR3 sequence is 16 residues long. The CDR3 DNA is TGTGCCAACAGCTTAGGGTGGGTGAGAGCGAACACTGAAGCTTTCTTT. It translates to CANSLGWVRANTEAFF.